This T cell receptor beta chain originates from a study of blood T cell repertoires in COVID-19. Study as a whole: Collection of acute and convalescent COVID-19 samples took place in the United States, Italy and Spain. In each case, the material was cDNA or gDNA derived from T cells, B-cell-depleted T cells, or PBMCs.

Self-reported history from a screening survey and questionnaire set each donor's cohort. This CDR3 contains 14 residues. Germline V lookup: CDR1 LGHNT, CDR2 FRNRAP. The ends were cut back, 4 bases at V and 0 bases at J, with 8 bases in the middle. Study processing details: Estimated nucleated cell counts came from reference gene primer amplification. Assay: immunoSEQ multiplex PCR; the TCRdb copy retains only in-frame clones and omits some. V, J and clone size derive from that table, while D and trimming were established from the DNA sequence. The data hold approximately 270,000 clones, with approximately 91% observed a single time.

The receptor was isolated from a human donor in a cohort exposed to, infected with or recovered from COVID-19 (not recorded which). The donor label of this sample is uncertain. The sequenced sample was PBMCs or T cells enriched from blood (not recorded which). The chain joins TRBV12-5 to TRBJ2-3; D unresolved. The CDR3 bases are TGTGCTAGTGGTTCCCCCCCTAGCACAGATACGCAGTATTTT. The encoded protein is CASGSPPSTDTQYF.